The 27 T cell receptor beta chains below all came from one sample that was sequenced in a study of low-dose radiotherapy and immunotherapy resistance in tumors. The time point: before trial treatment. Alpha and beta chains were covered, as first-strand cDNA relied on TRAV- and TRBV-specific primers. The authors amplified TCRs for around 20 PCR cycles with a constant-region primer and a V-primer adapter. TCRdb called the reads again in MiXCR, with one record for every CDR3 protein. This sample has 80,000 to 95,000 distinct CDR3 sequences, with around 9.2% found just once. Sequenced material: PBMCs, taken before treatment. These receptors all stem from a male donor with prostate cancer.

This clonotype was seen ten or more times. The chain has TRBV4-2 and TRBJ2-7; a weak D match, TRBD2 (5 bases). The CDR3 has 15 residues. Per germline, CDR1 LGHNA and CDR2 YNFKEQ. V was pared by 0 bases and J by 5 bases, with 14 bases between. The CDR3 nucleotides are TGTGCCAGCAGCCAAGAACCCTCATCGGGGAACGAGCAGTACTTC. It yields the protein CASSQEPSSGNEQYF.

In this sample, this clonotype turned up many times. V is TRBV30 and J is TRBJ2-7; D remains unclear. Trimming took off 1 base at V and 5 bases at J, with 12 bases between the two ends. Germline assignment: CDR1 GTSNPN and CDR2 SVGIG (reference sequence). CDR3 length equals 13 residues. CDR3 amino acids: CAWSALGADEQYF. CDR3 sequence (DNA): TGTGCCTGGAGTGCACTCGGCGCGGACGAGCAGTACTTC.

This clonotype has ten or more counts. The rearrangement uses TRBV29-1 and TRBJ2-1; D gene unclear. CDR3 length: 11 residues. The germline V gene has CDR1 SQVTM and CDR2 ANQGSEA. Trimming pared 4 bases from V and 8 bases from J, leaving 9 bases between. For the CDR3, the DNA is TGCAGCGTTGTGCCCCTGGATGAGCAGTTCTTC. Its protein is CSVVPLDEQFF.

This clonotype was counted ten times or more. The chain recombines TRBV5-3 with TRBJ1-5; TRBD1 is a possible D gene (5 bases). TRBV5-3 is flagged as an ORF with uncertain function. CDR3 size: 18 residues. The V end lost 3 bases, the J end lost 0 bases, and 19 bases lay between the germline ends. CDR3 protein: CARSCGRVRGHSNQPQHF. DNA of the CDR3: TGTGCCAGAAGCTGCGGTAGAGTTAGGGGCCATAGCAATCAGCCCCAGCATTTT.

In this sample, this clonotype turned up many times. V usage is TRBV29-1 and J usage is TRBJ2-3; tentative D call: TRBD1 (5 bases). V was shortened by 2 bases and J by 0 bases, with 15 bases between the two germline ends. This CDR3 has 16 residues. Per germline, CDR1 SQVTM and CDR2 ANQGSEA. The CDR3 loop is CSVEMGHLPSTDTQYF. CDR3 nucleotides: TGCAGCGTTGAAATGGGGCATCTTCCGAGCACAGATACGCAGTATTTT.

In this sample, this clonotype turned up many times. The genes are TRBV2 and TRBJ2-7, with D maybe TRBD2 (5 bases). V lost 6 bases and J 3 bases, leaving 12 bases between the germline ends. This CDR3 spans 13 amino acids. Germline lookup yields CDR1 SNHLY and CDR2 FYNNEI. The CDR3, as DNA: TGTGCCAGCAGACCGCCTCGGGGCTACGAGCAGTACTTC. It encodes CASRPPRGYEQYF. The full variable domain, in which reference TRBV2 and TRBJ2-7 provide the parts outside the CDR3, is EPEVTQTPSHQVTQMGQEVILRCVPISNHLYFYWYRQILGQKVEFLVSFYNNEISEKSEIFDDQFSVERPDGSNFTLKIRSTKLEDSAMYFCASRPPRGYEQYFGPGTRLTVT.

Ten or more counts support this clonotype. J is TRBJ1-1 and V is TRBV19, with D possibly being TRBD1 (6 bases). The CDR3 totals 12 residues. From germline, CDR1 is LNHDA and CDR2 SQIVND (reference sequence). Trimming removed 3 bases from V and 4 bases from J, with 6 bases in between. CDR3 residues: CASSMGATEAFF. Here the CDR3 DNA reads TGTGCCAGTAGTATGGGGGCCACTGAAGCTTTCTTT.

This clonotype has at least ten counts. J is TRBJ2-7 and V is TRBV14, with TRBD1 matching 7 bases. CDR3 size: 15 residues. Germline V lookup: CDR1 SGHDN, CDR2 FVKESK. Germline trimming cut 1 base from V and 2 bases from J; bases unmatched to any gene: 5. In DNA, the CDR3 is TGTGCCAGCAGCCAAGTACAGGGGCTGACCTACGAGCAGTACTTC. It translates to CASSQVQGLTYEQYF. The full variable domain, in which reference TRBV14 and TRBJ2-7 provide the parts outside the CDR3, is EAGVTQFPSHSVIEKGQTVTLRCDPISGHDNLYWYRRVMGKEIKFLLHFVKESKQDESGMPNNRFLAERTGGTYSTLKVQPAELEDSGVYFCASSQVQGLTYEQYFGPGTRLTVT.

This clonotype appeared many times. The CDR3 protein is CASSPPRGSTGTYEQYF. The CDR3 nucleotides are TGTGCCAGCAGTCCGCCCCGGGGGAGCACAGGGACCTACGAGCAGTACTTC. This chain uses TRBV28 with TRBJ2-7, with D tentatively TRBD1 or TRBD2 (6 bases each). V gave up 5 bases and J gave up 2 bases, with 22 bases separating them. Germline CDR1 and CDR2: MDHEN and SYDVKM. The CDR3 has 17 residues.

This chain joins TRBV6-8 and TRBJ2-1; D is perhaps TRBD1 or TRBD2 (7 bases each). The length of the CDR3 is 16 residues. From germline, CDR1 is MNHGY and CDR2 SAAAGT. Trimming removed 5 bases at V and 3 bases at J, with 17 bases between. This CDR3 reads CASSEGQRGLYNEQFF. CDR3 nucleotides: TGTGCCAGCAGTGAGGGACAGCGGGGACTCTACAATGAGCAGTTCTTC.

This clonotype was detected ten times or more. The chain links TRBV3-1 to TRBJ2-7, with D maybe TRBD2 (5 bases). V lost 3 bases and J lost 5, with 14 bases in between. The germline gives CDR1 LGHDT, CDR2 YNNKEL (reference sequence). The CDR3 totals 14 residues. CDR3 amino acids: CASSHISGGHEQYF. As DNA, the CDR3 is TGTGCCAGCAGCCACATATCCGGAGGTCACGAGCAGTACTTC.

This clonotype has at least ten counts. The V and J genes are TRBV28 and TRBJ2-7; D not resolved. The V end lost 6 bases, the J end lost 2 bases, and 11 bases lay between the germline ends. Per germline, CDR1 MDHEN and CDR2 SYDVKM. The CDR3 length is 13 residues. In DNA form, the CDR3 reads TGTGCCAGCAGGACTCAGGTCCCCTACGAGCAGTACTTC. Translation gives CASRTQVPYEQYF.

The table lists this clonotype with many counts. V usage is TRBV27 and J usage is TRBJ2-2; maybe TRBD1 (7 bases). The V gene lost 1 base and the J gene lost 5 bases, with 20 bases spanning the gap. The germline V gene has CDR1 MNHEY and CDR2 SMNVEV (reference sequence). The CDR3 covers 18 residues. As DNA, the CDR3 is TGTGCCAGCAGTTTATTGGCCCTACGGCAGGGGGGAACCGGGGAGCTGTTTTTT. Translated, it gives CASSLLALRQGGTGELFF.

This clonotype was counted at least ten times. The chain joins TRBV18 to TRBJ2-7; D is perhaps TRBD1 (5 bases). This CDR3 comprises 14 residues. Germline CDR1 is KGHSH and CDR2 is LQKENI. V was shortened by 2 bases and J by 7 bases, with 15 bases between the two germline ends. CDR3 coding DNA: TGTGCCAGCTCACCAAAGACAGCCAGCTTTGAGCAGTACTTC. This codes for CASSPKTASFEQYF.

This clonotype has ten or more counts. The genes are TRBV19 and TRBJ2-7; D may be TRBD1 (6 bases). This CDR3 comprises 16 residues. V dropped 4 bases and J dropped 0 bases, with 16 bases sitting between them. CDR1 is LNHDA and CDR2 is SQIVND in the germline V gene (reference sequence). The CDR3 loop is CASSKSGQSFSYEQYF. The CDR3 bases are TGTGCCAGTAGTAAATCCGGACAGTCCTTCTCCTACGAGCAGTACTTC.

Ten or more counts support this clonotype. The J gene is TRBJ1-4, the V gene TRBV29-1; 7 bases align to TRBD1. J lost 8 bases, V lost 7 bases, and 10 bases had no gene match. The germline V gene encodes CDR1 SQVTM and CDR2 ANQGSEA. The CDR3 is made up of 13 amino acids. The CDR3 nucleotides read TGCAGCGCCTCCGGGACAGCGAGGGAAAAACTGTTTTTT. This codes for CSASGTAREKLFF.

Ten or more counts support this clonotype. The CDR3 region is CASSLRWAGGLDTQYF. The CDR3 nucleotides read TGTGCCAGCAGTTTACGTTGGGCAGGGGGCCTGGATACGCAGTATTTT. V is TRBV28 and J is TRBJ2-3, with TRBD1 matching over 8 bases. Losses at the gene ends were 2 bases for V and 6 bases for J; bases not matched to a gene: 10. The germline V gene has CDR1 MDHEN and CDR2 SYDVKM. This CDR3 has 16 residues.

This clonotype appeared many times. J is TRBJ2-3 and V is TRBV9; D is possibly TRBD1 or TRBD2 (5 bases each). The V and J ends lost 5 bases and 0 bases respectively, with 10 bases between them. The CDR3 loop spans 14 amino acids. Germline lookup yields CDR1 SGDLS and CDR2 YYNGEE. The CDR3 sequence: CASRKGPSTDTQYF. The CDR3 DNA follows: TGTGCCAGCAGGAAGGGACCTAGCACAGATACGCAGTATTTT. The whole variable domain, filled in from reference TRBV9 and TRBJ2-3, reads DSGVTQTPKHLITATGQRVTLRCSPRSGDLSVYWYQQSLDQGLQFLIQYYNGEERAKGNILERFSAQQFPDLHSELNLSSLELGDSALYFCASRKGPSTDTQYFGPGTRLTVL.

This clonotype was detected a few times. The chain employs TRBV28 and TRBJ2-1, with 12 positions matching TRBD2. The CDR3 runs 16 residues. The V gene end was trimmed by 7 bases and the J gene end by 8 bases; junction bases not matched to a gene: 12. From germline, CDR1 is MDHEN and CDR2 SYDVKM. This chain's CDR3 is CASNSLLAGGGYEQFF. Here the CDR3 DNA reads TGTGCCAGCAACTCCCTCCTAGCGGGAGGGGGCTATGAGCAGTTCTTC.

This clonotype was counted at least ten times. The chain links TRBV28 to TRBJ2-7, with TRBD1 matching 9 bases. This CDR3 comprises 14 residues. Trimming took 6 bases from V and 4 from J; bases not matched to a gene: 7. Looked up from germline, CDR1 is MDHEN and CDR2 is SYDVKM. The CDR3 region is CASRPRTGAYEQYF. The DNA for the CDR3 is TGTGCCAGCAGGCCTAGGACAGGGGCTTACGAGCAGTACTTC.

This clonotype was seen many times. The chain employs TRBV19 and TRBJ1-5, with D uncertain. This CDR3 is 15 amino acids long. The germline V and J ends were trimmed by 9 bases and 2 bases, with 17 bases remaining between them. Germline V lookup: CDR1 LNHDA, CDR2 SQIVND (reference sequence). The CDR3 nucleotides are TGTGCCAGCAGCCAGGTCCTTGGGGGCAATCAGCCCCAGCATTTT. This sequence encodes CASSQVLGGNQPQHF. The entire variable domain, with the rest obtained from reference TRBV19 and TRBJ1-5, is as follows: DGGITQSPKYLFRKEGQNVTLSCEQNLNHDAMYWYRQDPGQGLRLIYYSQIVNDFQKGDIAEGYSVSREKKESFPLTVTSAQKNPTAFYLCASSQVLGGNQPQHFGDGTRLSIL.

This clonotype was recorded many times. V and J are TRBV29-1 and TRBJ1-1; maybe TRBD1 (6 bases). This CDR3 comprises 11 residues. V shed 6 bases and J shed 6 bases, with 11 bases lying between them. The germline V gene encodes CDR1 SQVTM and CDR2 ANQGSEA. This chain's CDR3 is CSVSKGAEAFF. The CDR3 DNA sequence: TGCAGCGTCTCAAAGGGGGCTGAAGCTTTCTTT.

This clonotype was found many times. This chain connects TRBV23-1 to TRBJ2-1; 13 bases line up with TRBD2. TRBV23-1 belongs to the ORF category, with a function that is uncertain. The CDR3 covers 18 residues. Germline trimming cut 8 bases from V and 8 bases from J; bases unmatched to any gene: 18. CDR3 coding DNA: TGCGCCAGCGTAACAGGGACAGGGCGGACTAGCGGGAGAGATGAGCAGTTCTTC. This gives the protein CASVTGTGRTSGRDEQFF.

This clonotype was seen only a few times. J is TRBJ2-7 and V is TRBV27, with 7 bases that match TRBD1. The CDR3 spans 15 residues. V lost 5 bases and J lost 2; bases outside the gene matches: 9. Germline values: CDR1 MNHEY, CDR2 SMNVEV (reference sequence). As DNA, the CDR3 is TGTGCCAGCAGTCTAAGCCCAACAGGGGCCTACGAGCAGTACTTC. Its protein is CASSLSPTGAYEQYF.

Comment on this clonotype: Since a far larger clone is one base different, this is likely a read error. The DNA of the CDR3 is TGTGCCAGCAGCTTGGTGGGACTAGCGGAAGTGACCCAGTACTTC. Residues: CASSLVGLAEVTQYF. The chain links TRBV5-8 to TRBJ2-5, with TRBD2 matching 11 bases. With V trimmed by 0 bases and J by 7 bases, 5 bases remained unmatched. Germline V gene sequence: CDR1 SGHTS, CDR2 YDEGEE. The CDR3 contains 15 residues.

V usage is TRBV27 and J usage is TRBJ2-1; a possible D gene is TRBD1 (6 bases). Germline CDR1 reads MNHEY; CDR2 reads SMNVEV (reference sequence). The length of the CDR3 is 14 residues. With 6 bases removed from V and 0 bases from J, the gap between germline ends came to 9 bases. CDR3 DNA sequence: TGTGCCAGCAGGCGGACAGTCTCCTACAATGAGCAGTTCTTC. This gives the protein CASRRTVSYNEQFF.

At least ten counts were recorded for this clonotype. The chain uses TRBV10-3 and TRBJ2-1; 10 positions match TRBD2. CDR3 length: 15 residues. Germline loops: CDR1 ENHRY, CDR2 SYGVKD. V lost 7 bases, J lost 0 bases, and 3 bases stayed unmatched. CDR3 in DNA: TGTGCCATCAATCCTAGCGGGAGCTCCTACAATGAGCAGTTCTTC. Translated: CAINPSGSSYNEQFF.